The T cell receptor beta chain under discussion was sequenced for a study of identical twins. Regarding the study as a whole: Within twin pairs, the out-of-frame alpha sequences they shared showed excess low generation probability.

Per the germline V gene, CDR1 is SGHVS and CDR2 is FQNEAQ. The CDR3 extends over 15 amino acids. Trimming took off 5 bases at V and 2 bases at J, with 14 bases between the two ends. Concerning this clonotype: The antigen remains unidentified.

Each CDR3 protein is one row after TCRdb ran MiXCR on the 5' RACE reads. The sample yields about 200,000 distinct CDR3 sequences, around 15% seen once. These data were also filed under a second study, of T cells expressing NK-cell markers.

The receptor comes from a woman between 18 and 29 years old in good health. The chain links TRBV7-8 to TRBJ2-3; no firm D call. Sequencing used CD8+ T cells sorted from blood. The CDR3 coding sequence is TGTGCCAGCAGCCCCCCGACGCTTTCCACAGATACGCAGTATTTT. This encodes CASSPPTLSTDTQYF.